These T cell receptor beta chains were read from a single sample in a study of CD8 T cells in ankylosing spondylitis. MiXCR, run by TCRdb on the 5' RACE reads, gives a single entry per CDR3 protein. This repertoire shows roughly 440,000 distinct CDR3 sequences, under 20% found once; its top ten account for under 1.2%. The sample was blood, either unsorted or a sorted T cell fraction (not recorded which). Receptors were obtained from a male donor with ankylosing spondylitis. CDR3s include the opening cysteine and the closing phenylalanine or tryptophan. The D gene is left open where the match is weak. Where a row states a size, it is once, few, many or the class of an expanded clone; other rows omit it.

cdr3_nt cdr3_aa d_call clone_size j_call v_call
TGCGCCATACTAATTGGGGGAGTGAACACTGAAGCTTTCTTT CAILIGGVNTEAFF . many TRBJ1-1 TRBV5-1
TGCGCCAGCAGCTTGGGTCGGCAGGGCGGCGCCGAGCAGTACTTC CASSLGRQGGAEQYF . . TRBJ2-7 TRBV5-1
TGTGCCAGCAGCTTAGGCAGGAACAATGAGCAGTTCTTC CASSLGRNNEQFF . many TRBJ2-1 TRBV11-2
TGTGCCAGCAGCCCCACTGGGACGCTGAGCACAGATACGCAGTATTTT CASSPTGTLSTDTQYF . few TRBJ2-3 TRBV27
TGTGCCAGTAGCTCTGGACAGAAAAGCTACGAGCAGTACTTC CASSSGQKSYEQYF . . TRBJ2-7 TRBV19
TGTGCCAGCAGCTTTAGTAGCGGGGGGGCTTATGAGCAGTTCTTC CASSFSSGGAYEQFF TRBD2 . TRBJ2-1 TRBV11-2
TGTGCCAGCAGCGCTCCACTAGCGGAGAGGGGGGATACGCAGTATTTT CASSAPLAERGDTQYF TRBD2 . TRBJ2-3 TRBV7-2
TGTGCCAGCAGCCGCGGGACTAGCGGATCAGGGGAGACCCAGTACTTC CASSRGTSGSGETQYF TRBD2 . TRBJ2-5 TRBV11-2
TGCAGTGCTTTAGATTGGACTGAAGCTTTCTTT CSALDWTEAFF . . TRBJ1-1 TRBV20-1
TGTGCCAGCAGCACCGCCGGACTAGCGGGAGGTAGCACAGATACGCAGTATTTT CASSTAGLAGGSTDTQYF TRBD2 few TRBJ2-3 TRBV7-3
TGCGCCAGCAGCTTGCTTCTTGGAGCTGAAGCTTTCTTT CASSLLLGAEAFF . many TRBJ1-1 TRBV5-1
TGTGCCAGCTCACCCGAGACAGGGGTACGTGGCTACACCTTC CASSPETGVRGYTF TRBD1 . TRBJ1-2 TRBV18
TGTGCCATCACAGATACGCAGTATTTT CAITDTQYF . . TRBJ2-3 TRBV6-2/TRBV6-3
TGTGCCAGCAGTTACTCGGAGTGGGACAGGGGACGAGAGACCCAGTACTTC CASSYSEWDRGRETQYF TRBD1 . TRBJ2-5 TRBV6-5
TGTGCCTGGAGCCTGGACAGCAATGAGCAGTTCTTC CAWSLDSNEQFF . . TRBJ2-1 TRBV30
TGTGCCAGCAGTCCCCGCGGGGCTAGTTCGGAGACCCAGTACTTC CASSPRGASSETQYF . . TRBJ2-5 TRBV12-3/TRBV12-4
TGCGCCAGCAGCTTCGATTCTCCCGGGGAGCTGTTTTTT CASSFDSPGELFF . many TRBJ2-2 TRBV5-1
TGTGCCAGCAGCCTCCGGGACAGGGAGAATGAGCAGTTCTTC CASSLRDRENEQFF TRBD1 . TRBJ2-1 TRBV7-2
TGTGCCAGCGGGTGGGACAGGGCAGGCGAGACCCAGTACTTC CASGWDRAGETQYF TRBD1 . TRBJ2-5 TRBV2
TGCAGTGCGTACCCTCGGGACAGGGGGACTAACACTGAAGCTTTCTTT CSAYPRDRGTNTEAFF TRBD1 few TRBJ1-1 TRBV20-1
TGTGCCAGTAGTATTCCGGGGCTCGGCTATGGCTACACCTTC CASSIPGLGYGYTF . . TRBJ1-2 TRBV19
TGCAGTGCTAGAGAGGGCAGGGGTTTGCCAGATACGCAGTATTTT CSAREGRGLPDTQYF . . TRBJ2-3 TRBV20-1
TGCAGCGCCCCTACTAGCGGGACGAACACCGGGGAGCTGTTTTTT CSAPTSGTNTGELFF TRBD2 few TRBJ2-2 TRBV29-1